This T cell receptor beta chain was sequenced for a study of blood T cell repertoires in COVID-19. Study in general: Material from acute and convalescent COVID-19 was sourced from the United States, Italy and Spain.

Only one count was recorded for this clone. Source study methods: Amplification of reference gene primers provided the estimated nucleated cell counts. The protocol was immunoSEQ multiplex PCR, while the TCRdb copy is restricted to in-frame clones and leaves out a portion. For V, J and clone size, that table is used; D and trimming come from the DNA. Seen here are 150,000 or so clones, about nine tenths observed once, and the top ten hold under 4.5%. A case of COVID-19 had been met by exposed participants within 2 weeks before study entry. V lost 6 bases, J lost 0 bases, and 12 bases lay in between. This CDR3 has 14 amino acids. Germline V gene data show CDR1 as MNHEY and CDR2 as SVGEGT.

Sequenced input: PBMCs or T cells enriched from blood (not recorded which). This chain joins TRBV6-2 or TRBV6-3 and TRBJ2-7; the D gene is possibly TRBD1 (5 bases). The receptor was derived from a woman between 40 and 50 years old who had been exposed to COVID-19. This CDR3 is CASSLFQGSYEQYF. In DNA, the CDR3 is TGTGCCAGCAGCCTATTTCAGGGCTCCTACGAGCAGTACTTC.